This T cell receptor (beta chain) originates from a study of shared clonotypes between healthy human individuals. Germline V gene sequence: CDR1 WNHNN, CDR2 SYGVQD (reference sequence). J lost 1 base, V lost 6 bases, and 4 bases had no gene match. CDR3 length: 14 residues. The method was immunoSEQ multiplex PCR; TCRdb's version includes in-frame clones alone and lacks a portion of them. The data contain approximately 2.5 million clones, over 85% of them seen just once; the ten biggest clones take up roughly 0.14%. Material for sequencing was naive CD4+ T cells sorted from blood. Subset denoted: CD45RA+ positively selected. The chain is built from TRBV10-1 and TRBJ1-1; 8 bases match TRBD1. This clonotype originated in a man aged 18 to 29 in good health. CDR3 residues: CASSGGQANTEAFF. CDR3 bases: TGCGCCAGCAGCGGGGGACAGGCGAACACTGAAGCTTTCTTT.